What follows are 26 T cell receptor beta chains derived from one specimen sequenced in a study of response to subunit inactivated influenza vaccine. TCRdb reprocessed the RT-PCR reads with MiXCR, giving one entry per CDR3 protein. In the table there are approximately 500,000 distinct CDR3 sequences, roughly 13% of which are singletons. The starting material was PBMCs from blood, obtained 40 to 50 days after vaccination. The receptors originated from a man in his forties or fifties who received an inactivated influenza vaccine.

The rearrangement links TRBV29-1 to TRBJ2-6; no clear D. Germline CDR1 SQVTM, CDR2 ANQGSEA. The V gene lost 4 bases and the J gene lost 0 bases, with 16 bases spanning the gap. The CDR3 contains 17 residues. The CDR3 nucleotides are TGCAGCGTTGTCAACGGCCCCGGGCGCTCTGGGGCCAACGTCCTGACTTTC. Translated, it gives CSVVNGPGRSGANVLTF.

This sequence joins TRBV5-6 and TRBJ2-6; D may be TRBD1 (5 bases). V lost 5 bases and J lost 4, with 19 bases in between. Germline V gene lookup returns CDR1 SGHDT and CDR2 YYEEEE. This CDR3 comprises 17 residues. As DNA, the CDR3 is TGTGCCAGCAGGATGGGGCAACCTTCGTGGGGGGCCAACGTCCTGACTTTC. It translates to CASRMGQPSWGANVLTF.

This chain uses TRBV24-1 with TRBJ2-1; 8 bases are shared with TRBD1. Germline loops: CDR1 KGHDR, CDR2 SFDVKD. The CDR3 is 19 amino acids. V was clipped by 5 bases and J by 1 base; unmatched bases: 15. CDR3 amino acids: CATSGTTGVRGMSYNEQFF. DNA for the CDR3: TGTGCCACCAGTGGCACGACAGGGGTTCGCGGGATGTCCTACAATGAGCAGTTCTTC.

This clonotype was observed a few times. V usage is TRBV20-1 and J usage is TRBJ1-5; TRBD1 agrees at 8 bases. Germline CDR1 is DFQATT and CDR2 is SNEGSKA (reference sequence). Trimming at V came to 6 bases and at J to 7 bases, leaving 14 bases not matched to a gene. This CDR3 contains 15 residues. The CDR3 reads CSAAGGTGHDQPQHF. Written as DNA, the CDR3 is TGCAGTGCGGCAGGTGGGACAGGACATGACCAGCCCCAGCATTTT.

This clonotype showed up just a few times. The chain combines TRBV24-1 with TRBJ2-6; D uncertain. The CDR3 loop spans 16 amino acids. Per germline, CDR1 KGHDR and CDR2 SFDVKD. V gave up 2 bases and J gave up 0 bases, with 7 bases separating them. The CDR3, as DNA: TGTGCCACCAGTGATTCCGACATCTCTGGGGCCAACGTCCTGACTTTC. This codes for CATSDSDISGANVLTF.

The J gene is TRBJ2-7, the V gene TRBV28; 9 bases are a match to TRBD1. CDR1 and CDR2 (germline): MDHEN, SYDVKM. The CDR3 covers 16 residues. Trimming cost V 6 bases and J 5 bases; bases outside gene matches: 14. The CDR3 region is CASSSTPGTGPHEQYF. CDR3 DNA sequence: TGTGCCAGCAGCTCCACCCCCGGGACAGGGCCCCACGAGCAGTACTTC.

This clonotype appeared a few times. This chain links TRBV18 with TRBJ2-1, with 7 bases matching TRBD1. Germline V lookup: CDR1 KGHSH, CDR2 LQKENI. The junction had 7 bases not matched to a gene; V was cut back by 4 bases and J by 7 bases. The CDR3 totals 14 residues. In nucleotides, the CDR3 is TGTGCCAGCTCACTGGGACAGCGTAGGAATGAGCAGTTCTTC. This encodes CASSLGQRRNEQFF.

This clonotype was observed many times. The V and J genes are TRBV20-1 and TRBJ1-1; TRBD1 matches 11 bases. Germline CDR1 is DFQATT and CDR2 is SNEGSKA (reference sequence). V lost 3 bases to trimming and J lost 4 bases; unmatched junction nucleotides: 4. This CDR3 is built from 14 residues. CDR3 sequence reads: CSARDRGLGTEAFF. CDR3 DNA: TGCAGTGCTAGGGACAGGGGGCTGGGCACTGAAGCTTTCTTT.

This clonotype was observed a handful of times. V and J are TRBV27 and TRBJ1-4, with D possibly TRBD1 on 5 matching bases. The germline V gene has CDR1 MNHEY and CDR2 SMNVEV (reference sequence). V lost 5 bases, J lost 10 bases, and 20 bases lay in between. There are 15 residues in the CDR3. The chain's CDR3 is CASSPFGTGRGKLFF. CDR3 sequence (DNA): TGTGCCAGCAGTCCATTTGGGACGGGCAGAGGAAAACTGTTTTTT.

CDR3 nucleotide sequence: TGTGCCAGCAGCTCGCGGACTAGCATTTTTGGCACAGATACGCAGTATTTT. This gives the protein CASSSRTSIFGTDTQYF. The chain joins TRBV7-3 to TRBJ2-3, with 8 bases fitting TRBD2. Trimming removed 4 bases from V and 1 base from J; junction bases left unmatched: 10. Germline V lookup: CDR1 SGHTA, CDR2 FQGTGA. The CDR3 covers 17 residues.

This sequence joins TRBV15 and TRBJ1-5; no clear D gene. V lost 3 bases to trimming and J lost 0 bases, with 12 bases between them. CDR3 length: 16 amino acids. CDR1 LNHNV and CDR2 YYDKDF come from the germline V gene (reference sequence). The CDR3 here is CATSSQTYYSNQPQHF. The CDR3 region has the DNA TGTGCCACCAGCAGTCAAACCTACTATAGCAATCAGCCCCAGCATTTT.

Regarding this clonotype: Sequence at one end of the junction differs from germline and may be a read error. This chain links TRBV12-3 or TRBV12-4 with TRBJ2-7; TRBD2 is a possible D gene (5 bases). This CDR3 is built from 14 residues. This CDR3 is CASTPPGFSHEQYF. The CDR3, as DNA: TGTGCCAGCACCCCGCCGGGGTTCTCCCACGAGCAGTACTTC.

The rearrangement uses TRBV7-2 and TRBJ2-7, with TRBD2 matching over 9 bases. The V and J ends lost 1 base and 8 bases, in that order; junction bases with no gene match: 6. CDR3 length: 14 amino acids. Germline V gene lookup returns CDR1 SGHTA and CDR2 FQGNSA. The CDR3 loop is CASSLGTSDNQQYF. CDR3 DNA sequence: TGTGCCAGCAGCTTAGGGACTAGCGACAACCAGCAGTACTTC.

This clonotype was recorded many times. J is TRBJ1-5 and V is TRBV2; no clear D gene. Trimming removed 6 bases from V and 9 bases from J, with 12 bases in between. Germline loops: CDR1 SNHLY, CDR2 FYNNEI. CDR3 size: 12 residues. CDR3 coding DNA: TGTGCCAGCAGCGAACTAGGGAGGCCCCAGCATTTT. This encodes CASSELGRPQHF. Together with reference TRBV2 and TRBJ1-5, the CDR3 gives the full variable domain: EPEVTQTPSHQVTQMGQEVILRCVPISNHLYFYWYRQILGQKVEFLVSFYNNEISEKSEIFDDQFSVERPDGSNFTLKIRSTKLEDSAMYFCASSELGRPQHFGDGTRLSIL.

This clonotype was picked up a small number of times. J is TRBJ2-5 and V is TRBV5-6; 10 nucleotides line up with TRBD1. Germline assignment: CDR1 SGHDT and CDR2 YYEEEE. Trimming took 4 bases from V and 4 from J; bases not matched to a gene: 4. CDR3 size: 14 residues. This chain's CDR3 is CASSRRDRGETQYF. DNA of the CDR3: TGTGCCAGCAGCCGCCGGGACAGGGGAGAGACCCAGTACTTC.

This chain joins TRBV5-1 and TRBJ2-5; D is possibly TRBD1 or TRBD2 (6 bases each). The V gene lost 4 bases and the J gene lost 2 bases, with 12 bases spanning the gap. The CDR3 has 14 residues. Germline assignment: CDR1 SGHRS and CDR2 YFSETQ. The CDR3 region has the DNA TGCGCCAGCAGCCCGGGGGACAAGCAAGAGACCCAGTACTTC. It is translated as CASSPGDKQETQYF.

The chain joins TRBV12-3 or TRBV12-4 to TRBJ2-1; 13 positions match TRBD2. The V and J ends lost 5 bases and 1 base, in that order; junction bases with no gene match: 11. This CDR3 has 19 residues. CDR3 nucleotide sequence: TGTGCCAGCAGTCCAAGGACTAGCGGGAGCCATAATTCCTACAATGAGCAGTTCTTC. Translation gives CASSPRTSGSHNSYNEQFF.

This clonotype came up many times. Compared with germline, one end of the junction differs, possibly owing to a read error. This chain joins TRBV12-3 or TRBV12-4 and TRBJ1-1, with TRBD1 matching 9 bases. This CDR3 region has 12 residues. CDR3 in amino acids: CASSLTGGEAFF. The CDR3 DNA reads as TGCGCCAGCAGCTTGACAGGGGGTGAAGCTTTCTTT.

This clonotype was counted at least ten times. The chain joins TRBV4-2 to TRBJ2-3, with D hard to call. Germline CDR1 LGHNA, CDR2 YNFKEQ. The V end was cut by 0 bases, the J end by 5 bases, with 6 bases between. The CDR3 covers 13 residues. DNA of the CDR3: TGTGCCAGCAGCCAAGATGTGGGAGATACGCAGTATTTT. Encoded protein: CASSQDVGDTQYF.

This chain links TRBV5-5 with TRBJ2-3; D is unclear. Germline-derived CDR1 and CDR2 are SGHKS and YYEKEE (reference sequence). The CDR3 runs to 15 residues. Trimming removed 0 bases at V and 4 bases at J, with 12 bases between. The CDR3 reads CASSLGSISADTQYF. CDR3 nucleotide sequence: TGTGCCAGCAGCTTGGGGTCCATATCCGCAGATACGCAGTATTTT.

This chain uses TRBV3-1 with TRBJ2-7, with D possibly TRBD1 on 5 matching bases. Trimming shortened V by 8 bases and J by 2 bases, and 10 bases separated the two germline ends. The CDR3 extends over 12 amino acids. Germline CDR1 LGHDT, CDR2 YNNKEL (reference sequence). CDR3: CASGADPYEQYF. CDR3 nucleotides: TGTGCCAGCGGGGCGGATCCCTACGAGCAGTACTTC.

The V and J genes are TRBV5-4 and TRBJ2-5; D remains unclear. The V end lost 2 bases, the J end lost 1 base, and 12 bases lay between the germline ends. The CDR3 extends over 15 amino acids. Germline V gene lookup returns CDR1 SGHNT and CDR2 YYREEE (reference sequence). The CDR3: CASSFAGRFQETQYF. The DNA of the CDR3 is TGTGCCAGCAGCTTCGCCGGACGGTTCCAAGAGACCCAGTACTTC.

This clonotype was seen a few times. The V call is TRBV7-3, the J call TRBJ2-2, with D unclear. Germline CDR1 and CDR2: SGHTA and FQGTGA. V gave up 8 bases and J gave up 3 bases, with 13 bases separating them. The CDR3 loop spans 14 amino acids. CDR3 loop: CASSSGPHTGELFF. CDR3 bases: TGTGCCAGCTCTTCCGGGCCGCACACCGGGGAGCTGTTTTTT. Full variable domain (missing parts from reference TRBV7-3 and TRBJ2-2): GAGVSQTPSNKVTEKGKYVELRCDPISGHTALYWYRQSLGQGPEFLIYFQGTGAADDSGLPNDRFFAVRPEGSVSTLKIQRTERGDSAVYLCASSSGPHTGELFFGEGSRLTVL.

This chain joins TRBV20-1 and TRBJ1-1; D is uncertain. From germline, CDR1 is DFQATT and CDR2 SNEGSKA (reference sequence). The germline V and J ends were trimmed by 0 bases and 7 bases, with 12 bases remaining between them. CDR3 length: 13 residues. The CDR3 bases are TGCAGTGCTAGAGATCACAAGGGTTTTGAAGCTTTCTTT. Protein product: CSARDHKGFEAFF.

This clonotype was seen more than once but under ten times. This CDR3 reads CASSPRQGWDEQYF. CDR3 bases: TGCGCCAGCAGCCCCCGACAGGGATGGGACGAGCAGTACTTC. The chain is built from TRBV5-1 and TRBJ2-7, with 7 positions matching TRBD1. The CDR3 length is 14 residues. J was trimmed by 5 bases and V by 4 bases; bases with no gene match: 9. Looked up from germline, CDR1 is SGHRS and CDR2 is YFSETQ.

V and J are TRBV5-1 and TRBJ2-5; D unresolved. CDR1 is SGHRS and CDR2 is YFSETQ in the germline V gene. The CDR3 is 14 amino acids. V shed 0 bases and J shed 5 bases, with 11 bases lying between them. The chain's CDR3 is CASSLDALRETQYF. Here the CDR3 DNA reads TGCGCCAGCAGCTTGGACGCCCTACGGGAGACCCAGTACTTC.